This is a list of T cell receptor beta chains from one sample in a study of cytomegalovirus exposure and HLA in healthy donors. The protocol was immunoSEQ multiplex PCR, while the TCRdb copy is restricted to in-frame clones and leaves out a portion. The sample carries 150,000 to 200,000 clones, over 65% recorded once. Sequencing was carried out using PBMCs. The receptors derive from a man in his late teens or twenties in good health and CMV-seronegative. Each CDR3 is given with its conserved first and last residue. Each record gives: D gene, clone size, J gene, V gene, CDR3 protein, CDR3 DNA. D genes are given only for firm matches. For some rows the clone size is stated as once, few or many, or as a class when expanded; others skip it.

D gene: TRBD2
clone size: NA
J gene: TRBJ2-3
V gene: TRBV5-1
CDR3 protein: CASSLGGSGMVDTQYF
CDR3 DNA: TGCGCCAGCAGCTTGGGTGGTAGCGGGATGGTGGATACGCAGTATTTT

D gene: NA
clone size: NA
J gene: TRBJ2-1
V gene: TRBV7-9
CDR3 protein: CASTRVGGYYNEQFF
CDR3 DNA: TGTGCCAGCACCCGGGTCGGAGGTTACTACAATGAGCAGTTCTTC

D gene: NA
clone size: NA
J gene: TRBJ2-7
V gene: TRBV7-9
CDR3 protein: CSSSAMWGLSSGPYEQYF
CDR3 DNA: TGTTCCAGCAGCGCCATGTGGGGACTTTCGTCGGGCCCCTACGAGCAGTACTTC

D gene: NA
clone size: NA
J gene: TRBJ1-1
V gene: TRBV2
CDR3 protein: CASTLGEGFKNTEAFF
CDR3 DNA: TGTGCCAGCACCCTAGGGGAGGGGTTTAAGAACACTGAAGCTTTCTTT

D gene: TRBD1
clone size: NA
J gene: TRBJ1-1
V gene: TRBV30
CDR3 protein: CAWSVQGKAFF
CDR3 DNA: TGTGCCTGGAGTGTACAGGGGAAGGCTTTCTTT

D gene: NA
clone size: NA
J gene: TRBJ1-1
V gene: TRBV7-9
CDR3 protein: CASSLDRTEAFF
CDR3 DNA: TGTGCCAGCAGCCTAGACCGGACTGAAGCTTTCTTT

D gene: NA
clone size: NA
J gene: TRBJ2-1
V gene: TRBV6-5
CDR3 protein: CASSSFRGPYNEQFF
CDR3 DNA: TGTGCCAGCAGTTCCTTCAGGGGACCCTACAATGAGCAGTTCTTC

D gene: NA
clone size: NA
J gene: TRBJ1-5
V gene: TRBV6-1
CDR3 protein: CASSVRWSNQPQHF
CDR3 DNA: TGTGCCAGCAGTGTTCGGTGGAGCAATCAGCCCCAGCATTTT

D gene: NA
clone size: NA
J gene: TRBJ2-6
V gene: TRBV4-2
CDR3 protein: CASSQDNSGANVLTF
CDR3 DNA: TGTGCCAGCAGCCAAGACAACTCTGGGGCCAACGTCCTGACTTTC

D gene: NA
clone size: NA
J gene: TRBJ2-3
V gene: TRBV27
CDR3 protein: CASSLLTGDTQYF
CDR3 DNA: TGTGCCAGCAGTTTGCTCACCGGGGATACGCAGTATTTT

D gene: NA
clone size: NA
J gene: TRBJ2-3
V gene: TRBV11-3
CDR3 protein: CASSLGAARTDTQYF
CDR3 DNA: TGTGCCAGCAGCTTAGGAGCGGCCCGCACAGATACGCAGTATTTT

D gene: NA
clone size: NA
J gene: TRBJ1-2
V gene: TRBV6-1
CDR3 protein: CASRVEQGGASYTF
CDR3 DNA: TGTGCCAGCAGGGTTGAGCAGGGAGGTGCGAGCTACACCTTC

D gene: NA
clone size: NA
J gene: TRBJ1-5
V gene: TRBV7-8
CDR3 protein: CASSTQRSNQPQHF
CDR3 DNA: TGTGCCAGCAGCACCCAGAGGAGCAATCAGCCCCAGCATTTT

D gene: TRBD1
clone size: NA
J gene: TRBJ2-1
V gene: TRBV18
CDR3 protein: CASSPQDRAAGGVMNEQFF
CDR3 DNA: TGTGCCAGCTCCCCCCAGGACAGGGCCGCAGGGGGAGTTATGAATGAGCAGTTCTTC

D gene: TRBD1
clone size: NA
J gene: TRBJ1-3
V gene: TRBV4-3
CDR3 protein: CASSQGDRVLDTIYF
CDR3 DNA: TGCGCCAGCAGCCAAGGGGACAGGGTTTTGGACACCATATATTTT

D gene: NA
clone size: NA
J gene: TRBJ1-2
V gene: TRBV2
CDR3 protein: CASSEAARGGYTF
CDR3 DNA: TGTGCCAGCAGTGAAGCAGCCAGGGGTGGCTACACCTTC

D gene: NA
clone size: NA
J gene: TRBJ1-5
V gene: TRBV6-5
CDR3 protein: CASGFSNQPQHF
CDR3 DNA: TGTGCCAGCGGCTTTAGCAATCAGCCCCAGCATTTT

D gene: TRBD1
clone size: NA
J gene: TRBJ2-1
V gene: TRBV19
CDR3 protein: CASSITRGRTGGNEQFF
CDR3 DNA: TGTGCCAGTAGTATAACTCGGGGTAGGACAGGGGGAAATGAGCAGTTCTTC

D gene: NA
clone size: NA
J gene: TRBJ2-2
V gene: TRBV5-1
CDR3 protein: CASSLDRVRELFF
CDR3 DNA: TGCGCCAGCAGCTTGGATCGGGTTCGGGAGCTGTTTTTT

D gene: NA
clone size: once
J gene: TRBJ2-2
V gene: TRBV5-1
CDR3 protein: CASCVRVNTGELFF
CDR3 DNA: TGCGCCAGCTGTGTGCGGGTGAACACCGGGGAGCTGTTTTTT

D gene: TRBD2
clone size: NA
J gene: TRBJ2-5
V gene: TRBV13
CDR3 protein: CASRIAGRGETQYF
CDR3 DNA: TGTGCCAGCAGAATAGCGGGTAGAGGAGAGACCCAGTACTTC

D gene: NA
clone size: NA
J gene: TRBJ1-2
V gene: TRBV27
CDR3 protein: CASSLSPGRNYGYTF
CDR3 DNA: TGTGCCAGCAGTTTAAGCCCAGGGAGGAACTATGGCTACACCTTC

D gene: NA
clone size: NA
J gene: TRBJ1-2
V gene: TRBV7-2
CDR3 protein: CASSLGGGINYGYTF
CDR3 DNA: TGTGCCAGCAGCTTAGGGGGCGGAATTAACTATGGCTACACCTTC

D gene: TRBD1
clone size: NA
J gene: TRBJ2-7
V gene: TRBV11-3
CDR3 protein: CASSLDAGQDYEQYF
CDR3 DNA: TGTGCCAGCAGCTTAGATGCAGGACAGGACTACGAGCAGTACTTC

D gene: TRBD1
clone size: NA
J gene: TRBJ1-2
V gene: TRBV5-8
CDR3 protein: CASSVGTGPHYGYTF
CDR3 DNA: TGTGCCAGCAGCGTGGGGACAGGCCCCCACTATGGCTACACCTTC

D gene: NA
clone size: NA
J gene: TRBJ1-2
V gene: TRBV5-3
CDR3 protein: CARSYSHNRQTALYGYTF
CDR3 DNA: TGTGCCAGAAGTTACAGTCACAACCGACAGACAGCCTTATATGGCTACACCTTC

D gene: TRBD2
clone size: few
J gene: TRBJ2-5
V gene: TRBV30
CDR3 protein: CAWSQKRGGQTQYF
CDR3 DNA: TGTGCCTGGAGCCAGAAGCGGGGGGGCCAGACCCAGTACTTC

D gene: NA
clone size: NA
J gene: TRBJ2-7
V gene: TRBV30
CDR3 protein: CAWSADRGRGVQYF
CDR3 DNA: TGTGCCTGGAGCGCCGACAGGGGCCGGGGGGTGCAGTACTTC

D gene: TRBD1
clone size: NA
J gene: TRBJ1-1
V gene: TRBV6-6
CDR3 protein: CASSYRDREKEASF
CDR3 DNA: TGTGCCAGCAGTTACCGGGACAGGGAAAAAGAAGCTTCCTTT

D gene: NA
clone size: few
J gene: TRBJ1-2
V gene: TRBV2
CDR3 protein: CASSIGTHYGYTF
CDR3 DNA: TGTGCCAGCAGTATCGGGACACACTATGGCTACACCTTC

D gene: TRBD2
clone size: NA
J gene: TRBJ2-1
V gene: TRBV5-8
CDR3 protein: CASSPAGLAEYNEQFF
CDR3 DNA: TGTGCCAGCAGCCCCGCCGGACTAGCGGAATACAATGAGCAGTTCTTC

D gene: NA
clone size: NA
J gene: TRBJ1-6
V gene: TRBV27
CDR3 protein: CASSSQGRGSPLHF
CDR3 DNA: TGTGCCAGCAGTTCTCAGGGAAGAGGATCACCCCTCCACTTT

D gene: TRBD1
clone size: NA
J gene: TRBJ2-7
V gene: TRBV5-4
CDR3 protein: CASSLGGSEQYF
CDR3 DNA: TGTGCCAGCAGCCTAGGGGGCAGCGAGCAGTACTTC

D gene: TRBD1
clone size: NA
J gene: TRBJ1-1
V gene: TRBV5-1
CDR3 protein: CASSLGTGGGAEAFF
CDR3 DNA: TGCGCCAGCAGCTTGGGTACAGGGGGCGGCGCTGAAGCTTTCTTT

D gene: TRBD2
clone size: NA
J gene: TRBJ2-1
V gene: TRBV27
CDR3 protein: CASSLSLAGGPISYNEQFF
CDR3 DNA: TGTGCCAGCAGTCTATCCCTAGCGGGGGGGCCGATCTCCTACAATGAGCAGTTCTTC

D gene: TRBD1
clone size: once
J gene: TRBJ2-1
V gene: TRBV6-5
CDR3 protein: CASNKDRAMNNEQFF
CDR3 DNA: TGTGCCAGCAATAAGGACAGGGCAATGAACAATGAGCAGTTCTTC

D gene: TRBD2
clone size: NA
J gene: TRBJ2-3
V gene: TRBV27
CDR3 protein: CASSLYLASGSTDTQYF
CDR3 DNA: TGTGCCAGCAGTTTATATTTGGCTAGCGGGAGCACAGATACGCAGTATTTT

D gene: TRBD1
clone size: NA
J gene: TRBJ2-7
V gene: TRBV7-2
CDR3 protein: CASSREGGLRSYEQYF
CDR3 DNA: TGTGCCAGCAGCCGGGAAGGGGGCCTCCGCTCCTACGAGCAGTACTTC

D gene: NA
clone size: NA
J gene: TRBJ2-7
V gene: TRBV21-1
CDR3 protein: CASSKGDSVISYEQYF
CDR3 DNA: TGTGCCAGCAGCAAAGGGGACAGCGTAATCTCCTACGAGCAGTACTTC

D gene: NA
clone size: few
J gene: TRBJ2-1
V gene: TRBV6-5
CDR3 protein: CASSIRTPLRQFF
CDR3 DNA: TGTGCCAGCAGTATCCGGACACCCTTAAGGCAGTTCTTC

D gene: NA
clone size: NA
J gene: TRBJ2-7
V gene: TRBV7-6
CDR3 protein: CASSFKLSSYEQYF
CDR3 DNA: TGTGCCAGCAGCTTTAAGCTGAGCTCCTACGAGCAGTACTTC

D gene: TRBD2
clone size: NA
J gene: TRBJ2-7
V gene: TRBV27
CDR3 protein: CASSFRASGRYEQYF
CDR3 DNA: TGTGCCAGCAGTTTCCGGGCTAGCGGGAGATACGAGCAGTACTTC

D gene: NA
clone size: NA
J gene: TRBJ2-7
V gene: TRBV7-2
CDR3 protein: CASSLGRGIYEQYF
CDR3 DNA: TGTGCCAGCAGCTTGGGGCGGGGCATATACGAGCAGTACTTC

D gene: TRBD2
clone size: NA
J gene: TRBJ2-7
V gene: TRBV4-3
CDR3 protein: CASSPRGGEQYF
CDR3 DNA: TGCGCCAGCTCCCCCCGGGGGGGTGAGCAGTACTTC

D gene: TRBD1
clone size: NA
J gene: TRBJ2-5
V gene: TRBV25-1
CDR3 protein: CASSVTGAQETQYF
CDR3 DNA: TGTGCCAGCAGTGTGACAGGGGCCCAAGAGACCCAGTACTTC

D gene: NA
clone size: NA
J gene: TRBJ2-4
V gene: TRBV4-3
CDR3 protein: CASSQVTALAKNIQYF
CDR3 DNA: TGCGCCAGCAGCCAAGTAACAGCTCTAGCCAAAAACATTCAGTACTTC

D gene: TRBD1
clone size: NA
J gene: TRBJ2-7
V gene: TRBV7-3
CDR3 protein: CASSLNAGGLSEQYF
CDR3 DNA: TGTGCCAGCAGCTTAAATGCAGGGGGCTTATCCGAGCAGTACTTC

D gene: TRBD1
clone size: NA
J gene: TRBJ2-7
V gene: TRBV13
CDR3 protein: CASSLQGDSYEQYF
CDR3 DNA: TGTGCCAGCAGCTTACAGGGGGACTCCTACGAGCAGTACTTC

D gene: TRBD1
clone size: once
J gene: TRBJ1-5
V gene: TRBV2
CDR3 protein: CASKSGTGNQPQHF
CDR3 DNA: TGTGCCAGCAAGAGTGGGACAGGCAATCAGCCCCAGCATTTT